The TCR beta chain under discussion was sequenced for a study of blood T cells in healthy people across ages. Overall study findings and caveats: Investigators treated diversity estimates from one million T cells as underestimates.

Primers used in a second PCR of roughly 6 to 12 cycles were a sample-barcoded 5' primer and a J-beta primer mix. Individual samples furnished no less than 3 million CDR3-containing paired-end reads apiece. TCRdb processed the 5' RACE reads anew with MiXCR; each CDR3 protein has one entry. The sample carries 550,000 to 650,000 distinct CDR3 sequences, about 30% recorded once. Germline-derived CDR1 and CDR2 are MNHEY and SMNVEV (reference sequence). The CDR3 runs 14 residues. Trimming removed 4 bases at V and 2 bases at J, with 10 bases between. Many counts were recorded for this clonotype. Its antigen is unknown.

The TCR sequence derives from a woman aged 80 or over in good health. The J gene is TRBJ2-3, the V gene TRBV27, with D perhaps TRBD1 (6 bases). Specimen: blood. The CDR3: CASSWGRLTDTQYF. As DNA, the CDR3 is TGTGCCAGCAGTTGGGGGCGGCTCACAGATACGCAGTATTTT.